This TCR beta chain was profiled in a study of T cells after posttransplantation cyclophosphamide. There are 14 residues in the CDR3. V gave up 2 bases and J gave up 4 bases; unmatched junction bases: 2. Germline values: CDR1 KGHSH, CDR2 LQKENI. Repertoires were generated with immunoSEQ multiplex PCR, while TCRdb's copy carries only in-frame clones and drops some. The sample carries some 4,200 clones, roughly 77% recorded once. A marrow graft followed busulfan-fludarabine conditioning, with cyclophosphamide on days +3 and +4. The chain recombines TRBV18 with TRBJ2-3, with TRBD1 matching 8 bases. The starting material was PBMCs, obtained less than 30 days after a stem cell transplant with posttransplant cyclophosphamide. The sequence came from a male patient aged 50 to 59 who received an allogeneic stem cell transplant from an unrelated donor, was CMV-positive, and had acute GVHD only. Some T cells may originate from the graft donor. The CDR3 DNA follows: TGTGCCAGCTCACCAGGACAGGGCGCAGATACGCAGTATTTT. Its translation: CASSPGQGADTQYF.